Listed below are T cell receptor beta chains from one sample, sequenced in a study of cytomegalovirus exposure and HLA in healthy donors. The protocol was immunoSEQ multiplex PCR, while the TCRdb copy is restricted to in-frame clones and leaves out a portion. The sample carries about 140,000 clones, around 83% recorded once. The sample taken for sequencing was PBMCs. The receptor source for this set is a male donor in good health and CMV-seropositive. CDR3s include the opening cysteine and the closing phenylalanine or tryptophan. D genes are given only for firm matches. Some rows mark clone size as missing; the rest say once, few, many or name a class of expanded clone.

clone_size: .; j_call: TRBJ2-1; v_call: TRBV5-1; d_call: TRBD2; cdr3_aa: CASSLAWRTSGYNEQFF; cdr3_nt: TGCGCCAGCAGCTTGGCCTGGAGGACTAGCGGATACAATGAGCAGTTCTTC
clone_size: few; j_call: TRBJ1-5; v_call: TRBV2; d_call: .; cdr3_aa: CASSQGRDQPQHF; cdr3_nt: TGTGCCAGCTCACAGGGACGAGATCAGCCCCAGCATTTT
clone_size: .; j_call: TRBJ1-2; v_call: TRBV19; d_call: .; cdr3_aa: CATSEGIFGYTF; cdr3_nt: TGTGCCACTTCGGAGGGTATATTTGGCTACACCTTC
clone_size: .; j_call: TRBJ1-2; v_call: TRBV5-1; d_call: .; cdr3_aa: CASSLAADNYGYTF; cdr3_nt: TGCGCCAGCAGCTTAGCTGCGGATAACTATGGCTACACCTTC
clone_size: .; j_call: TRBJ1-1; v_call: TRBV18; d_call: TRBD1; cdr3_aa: CASSKGQGTLNTEAFF; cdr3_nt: TGTGCCAGCTCAAAAGGACAGGGTACTTTGAACACTGAAGCTTTCTTT
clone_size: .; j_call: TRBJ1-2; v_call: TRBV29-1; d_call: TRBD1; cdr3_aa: CSVSTGTGRNYGYTF; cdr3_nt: TGCAGCGTGTCGACCGGGACAGGGAGGAACTATGGCTACACCTTC
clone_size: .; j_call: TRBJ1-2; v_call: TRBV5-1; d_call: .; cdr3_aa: CASREEEVVYYGYTF; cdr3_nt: TGCGCCAGCAGAGAAGAGGAGGTGGTTTACTATGGCTACACCTTC
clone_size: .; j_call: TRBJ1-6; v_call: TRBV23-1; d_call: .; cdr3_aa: CASSQSTGSSYNSPLHF; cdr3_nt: TGCGCCAGCAGTCAATCGACAGGTAGCTCCTATAATTCACCCCTCCACTTT
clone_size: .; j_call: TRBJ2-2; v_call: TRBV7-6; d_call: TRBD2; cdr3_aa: CASSLAILAANTGELFF; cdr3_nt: TGTGCCAGCAGCTTAGCGATCCTAGCGGCGAACACCGGGGAGCTGTTTTTT
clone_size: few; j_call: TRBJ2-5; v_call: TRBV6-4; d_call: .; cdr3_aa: CASRRGGETQYF; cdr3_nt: TGTGCCAGCAGGCGGGGAGGAGAGACCCAGTACTTC
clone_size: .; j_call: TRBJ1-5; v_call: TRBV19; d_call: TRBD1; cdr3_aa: CASTTGNQPQHF; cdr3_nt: TGTGCCAGTACGACAGGGAATCAGCCCCAGCATTTT
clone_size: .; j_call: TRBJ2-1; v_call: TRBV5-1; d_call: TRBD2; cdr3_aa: CASSFPGTSDNEQFF; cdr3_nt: TGCGCCAGCAGCTTCCCCGGGACTAGCGACAATGAGCAGTTCTTC
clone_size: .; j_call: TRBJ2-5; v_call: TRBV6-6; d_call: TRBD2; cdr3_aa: CASSYPRLAETQYF; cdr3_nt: TGTGCCAGCAGTTACCCCAGACTAGCGGAGACCCAGTACTTC